This TCR beta chain originates from a study of response to subunit inactivated influenza vaccine. Overall study findings and caveats: The study's authors posited that every seasonal influenza vaccination enlists few new T cells.

This clonotype was seen only a few times. The antigen is undetermined. The CDR3 runs to 13 residues. CDR1 SQVTM and CDR2 ANQGSEA come from the germline V gene. Trimming removed 6 bases from V and 1 base from J, with 12 bases in between. TCRdb reprocessed the RT-PCR reads with MiXCR, giving one entry per CDR3 protein. The table lists about 520,000 distinct CDR3 sequences, under 8.5% of them singletons. This chain uses TRBV29-1 with TRBJ1-1, with unresolved D. Sequenced material: PBMCs from blood, taken approximately 25 months after vaccination. This clonotype was sampled from a man aged 45-69 years who received an inactivated influenza vaccine. As DNA, the CDR3 is TGCAGCGTGAGGAGCCCTAGGAACACTGAAGCTTTCTTT. This encodes CSVRSPRNTEAFF.